A selection of T cell receptor beta chains follows, all from one sample in a study of beta chain features in type 1 diabetes. Sequencing was performed with immunoSEQ multiplex PCR; in TCRdb, only in-frame clones are kept and a portion is missing. This sample carries approximately 600,000 clones, roughly an eighth of them seen once, and the ten largest clones take approximately 0.11%. Sample: naive CD4+ T cells from blood. These receptors all come from a man aged 30 to 45 with type 1 diabetes. CDR3s include the opening cysteine and the closing phenylalanine or tryptophan. D genes are given only for firm matches. Clone size is stated in some rows and not others, as once, few, many or a class when expanded.

J | length | size | D | V | CDR3 | DNA
TRBJ1-1 | 15 | few | TRBD1 | TRBV2 | CASSGFRGVSTEAFF | TGTGCCAGCAGTGGGTTCAGGGGGGTGAGCACTGAAGCTTTCTTT
TRBJ2-1 | 16 | . | . | TRBV15 | CATSRDLDKPWNEQFF | TGTGCCACCAGCAGAGACCTTGACAAGCCATGGAATGAGCAGTTCTTC
TRBJ2-2 | 13 | . | . | TRBV7-2 | CASSLSVSGELFF | TGTGCCAGCAGCTTAAGTGTTTCCGGGGAGCTGTTTTTT
TRBJ2-7 | 15 | few | TRBD2 | TRBV4-2 | CASSQDRGGSYEQYF | TGTGCCAGCAGCCAAGATCGGGGGGGAAGCTACGAGCAGTACTTC
TRBJ1-6 | 15 | few | TRBD1 | TRBV7-9 | CASSWGQGDHSPLHF | TGTGCCAGCAGCTGGGGACAGGGGGATCATTCACCCCTCCACTTT
TRBJ1-5 | 15 | . | . | TRBV10-3 | CAISSGTGSNQPQHF | TGTGCCATCAGCTCAGGTACAGGGAGTAATCAGCCCCAGCATTTT
TRBJ2-6 | 17 | few | . | TRBV5-1 | CASSFRTALSGANVLTF | TGCGCCAGCAGCTTCAGGACAGCCCTATCTGGGGCCAACGTCCTGACTTTC
TRBJ1-1 | 17 | . | . | TRBV9 | CASSVGLDSQMNTEAFF | TGTGCCAGCAGCGTAGGATTAGACAGCCAGATGAACACTGAAGCTTTCTTT
TRBJ2-6 | 15 | . | . | TRBV14 | CASSQAGSGANVLTF | TGTGCCAGCAGCCAAGCGGGATCTGGGGCCAACGTCCTGACTTTC
TRBJ2-5 | 16 | . | . | TRBV7-2 | CASSLALSRGRETQYF | TGTGCCAGCAGCTTAGCCCTGAGCAGGGGACGAGAGACCCAGTACTTC
TRBJ2-3 | 15 | few | TRBD1 | TRBV25-1 | CASIGPGRGLDTQYF | TGTGCCAGCATCGGACCGGGCAGGGGGCTGGATACGCAGTATTTT
TRBJ2-3 | 18 | . | TRBD2 | TRBV5-1 | CASSLKPSGGTITDTQYF | TGCGCCAGCAGCTTGAAGCCTAGCGGGGGGACAATCACAGATACGCAGTATTTT
TRBJ2-2 | 15 | . | . | TRBV7-8 | CASSSTDSYTGELFF | TGTGCCAGCAGCTCTACGGACAGTTACACCGGGGAGCTGTTTTTT
TRBJ2-3 | 14 | . | . | TRBV5-8 | CASSLPHADSLQYF | TGTGCCAGCAGCCTACCCCACGCGGACTCCCTGCAATATTTT
TRBJ1-2 | 12 | few | . | TRBV30 | CAWSVQGYGYTF | TGTGCCTGGAGTGTACAGGGCTATGGCTACACCTTC
TRBJ2-7 | 14 | . | . | TRBV14 | CASSSFQGSYEQYF | TGTGCCAGCAGCTCCTTTCAGGGGTCATACGAGCAGTACTTC
TRBJ2-1 | 12 | few | . | TRBV21-1 | CASSKVRDREFF | TGTGCCAGCAGCAAGGTGAGGGACAGGGAGTTCTTC
TRBJ2-2 | 14 | few | . | TRBV28 | CASRRGADTGELFF | TGTGCCAGCAGGAGGGGAGCTGACACCGGGGAGCTGTTTTTT
TRBJ1-6 | 14 | few | . | TRBV2 | CASGRAGLNSPLHF | TGTGCCAGCGGGAGGGCAGGGCTTAATTCACCCCTCCACTTT
TRBJ2-1 | 15 | few | . | TRBV4-3 | CASSQDRGGGNEQFF | TGCGCCAGCAGCCAAGATAGGGGAGGAGGCAATGAGCAGTTCTTC
TRBJ2-3 | 16 | few | TRBD1 | TRBV4-2 | CASSQGHRGNTDTQYF | TGTGCCAGCAGCCAAGGTCACAGGGGAAACACAGATACGCAGTATTTT
TRBJ2-3 | 14 | . | . | TRBV19 | CASSLQRSEAPQYF | TGTGCCAGTAGTCTCCAAAGGAGCGAGGCGCCGCAGTATTTT
TRBJ1-2 | 14 | . | TRBD1 | TRBV4-2 | CASSQVSGGYGYTF | TGTGCCAGCAGCCAAGTATCAGGGGGTTATGGCTACACCTTC
TRBJ2-3 | 14 | . | TRBD1 | TRBV2 | CASTGTGWTDTQYF | TGTGCCAGCACTGGGACAGGGTGGACAGATACGCAGTATTTT
TRBJ2-5 | 14 | many | . | TRBV5-4 | CASSIDRTQETQYF | TGTGCCAGCAGCATCGACAGGACACAAGAGACCCAGTACTTC
TRBJ2-7 | 15 | few | TRBD2 | TRBV13 | CASRRESGGSYEQYF | TGTGCCAGCAGGCGAGAATCGGGGGGCTCCTACGAGCAGTACTTC
TRBJ2-1 | 13 | . | . | TRBV7-3 | CASSPGLNNEQFF | TGTGCCAGCAGCCCGGGACTTAACAATGAGCAGTTCTTC
TRBJ1-1 | 14 | few | . | TRBV18 | CASSPELRNTEAFF | TGTGCCAGCTCACCAGAACTCAGAAACACTGAAGCTTTCTTT
TRBJ2-4 | 18 | . | TRBD1 | TRBV7-2 | CASSLALFSGQGENIQYF | TGTGCCAGCAGCTTAGCGCTTTTCTCGGGACAGGGGGAAAACATTCAGTACTTC
TRBJ2-3 | 11 | few | . | TRBV7-9 | CASGGADTQYF | TGTGCCAGCGGCGGGGCGGATACGCAGTATTTT
TRBJ2-3 | 15 | . | . | TRBV6-5 | CASRLDRFKGNTQYF | TGTGCCAGCAGGCTTGACAGGTTTAAGGGGAATACGCAGTATTTT
TRBJ1-6 | 12 | . | . | TRBV30 | CAWKGANSPLHF | TGTGCCTGGAAAGGGGCAAATTCACCCCTCCACTTT
TRBJ1-6 | 14 | . | . | TRBV5-1 | CASSLDREIGPLHF | TGCGCCAGCAGCTTGGACAGGGAGATCGGGCCCCTCCACTTT